This T cell receptor beta chain was sequenced for a study of T cell changes during pregnancy in multiple sclerosis. The method was immunoSEQ multiplex PCR; TCRdb's version includes in-frame clones alone and lacks a portion of them. In the table there are tens of thousands of clones, about 90% of which are singletons. The V and J ends lost 5 bases and 6 bases, in that order; junction bases with no gene match: 8. Germline V CDR1 and CDR2: SEHNR, FQNEAQ (reference sequence). The CDR3 is 15 residues long. The source of this sequence is a female donor with multiple sclerosis, enrolled in a pregnancy study. The genes are TRBV7-9 and TRBJ1-4; 8 bases map to TRBD1. The sequenced sample was CD8+ T cells from peripheral blood mononuclear cells, obtained in the third trimester of pregnancy. This CDR3 is CASSLKQGAYEKLFF. As DNA, the CDR3 is TGTGCCAGCAGCCTGAAGCAGGGGGCATATGAAAAACTGTTTTTT.